The clone carrying this TCR beta chain occurred a few times. TCRdb re-analysed the 5' RACE reads in MiXCR, keeping a single row per CDR3 protein. The sample has about 64,000 distinct CDR3 sequences, roughly 22% seen once; the top ten hold over 2.5%. CD4+CD45RO+CD25- cells were isolated as memory CD4+ T cells. Trimming cost V 1 base and J 7 bases, with 16 bases left between them. The CDR3 spans 15 residues. Germline CDR1 and CDR2: SEHNR and FQNEAQ (reference sequence). The sample taken for sequencing was memory CD4+ T cells sorted from a lymph node. Subset here: memory CD4+ T cells, CD4+CD45RO+CD25-. This sequence originates from a female donor with breast cancer. The V and J genes are TRBV7-9 and TRBJ1-1; TRBD1 is a possible D gene (6 bases). DNA of the CDR3: TGTGCCAGCAGCTTAGGGGCCCCCCGGACAGTTGAAGCTTTCTTT. Its translation: CASSLGAPRTVEAFF.